Listed here are 17 T cell receptor beta chains from one sample, sequenced in a study of regulatory T cells in long-lasting Graves disease. Noted time point: persistent/refractory GD, antithyroid drugs over 5 years with positive TRAb. Generation of the TCR library employed RNA extracted from PBMCs. Library construction for TCR beta used iRepertoire HTBI primers and Arm-PCR of CDR3 regions. MiXCR, applied by TCRdb to the multiplex PCR reads, yields one record per CDR3 protein. The table has about 400,000 distinct CDR3 sequences, less than 25% seen once. The source was peripheral blood mononuclear cells (PBMCs), collected when the disease was refractory, from a patient treated with antithyroid drugs. These receptors were collected from a female donor with Graves disease.

A few counts support this clonotype. CDR3 sequence (DNA): TGTGCCAGCAAACCTAGCGGGAGCACAGATACGCAGTATTTT. Translating gives CASKPSGSTDTQYF. The chain uses TRBV28 and TRBJ2-3; 8 bases map to TRBD2. The V segment lost 7 bases and the J segment 0 bases; nucleotides outside the gene matches: 3. Germline assignment: CDR1 MDHEN and CDR2 SYDVKM. The CDR3 is 14 residues long.

A word on this clonotype: One end of the junction is discordant with germline, which a read error may explain. The chain employs TRBV5-1 and TRBJ2-2, with D possibly matching TRBD2 (5 bases). Germline V CDR1 and CDR2: SGHRS, YFSETQ. The CDR3 spans 15 residues. The CDR3 DNA follows: TGCGCCAGCAGCGAAGGCCTATTGGGTACCGGGGAGCTGGTTTTT. Encoded protein: CASSEGLLGTGELVF.

The chain combines TRBV4-3 with TRBJ2-2; 10 bases are shared with TRBD2. The germline CDR1 and CDR2 sequences are LGHNA and YSLEER. The V gene end was trimmed by 4 bases and the J gene end by 3 bases; junction bases not matched to a gene: 5. The CDR3 has 16 amino acids. CDR3 loop: CASSPVLAGHTGELFF. The CDR3 nucleotides are TGCGCCAGCAGCCCGGTACTAGCGGGACACACCGGGGAGCTGTTTTTT.

This clonotype occurred a few times. The V call is TRBV6-1, the J call TRBJ1-2; D may be TRBD1 (5 bases). The CDR3 contains 15 residues. V was clipped by 7 bases and J by 0 bases, with 15 bases between them. CDR1 and CDR2 from the germline V gene are MNHNS and SASEGT. The CDR3 region is CASNPTGATNYGYTF. CDR3 DNA sequence: TGTGCCAGCAATCCCACAGGAGCAACTAACTATGGCTACACCTTC.

This clonotype came up many times. The chain combines TRBV7-3 with TRBJ2-7; D possibly corresponds to TRBD2 (7 bases). Germline values: CDR1 SGHTA, CDR2 FQGTGA. This CDR3 is 15 amino acids long. V was cut by 1 base and J by 5 bases, with 15 bases left in between. CDR3 nucleotide sequence: TGTGCCAGCAGCTTAATCGGGGGGCAAGGTGACGAGCAGTACTTC. Protein sequence: CASSLIGGQGDEQYF.

The rearrangement uses TRBV5-1 and TRBJ2-2; D is unresolved. Per the germline V gene, CDR1 is SGHRS and CDR2 is YFSETQ. The CDR3 length is 15 residues. Trimming pared 0 bases from V and 4 bases from J, leaving 10 bases between. CDR3 nucleotide sequence: TGCGCCAGCAGCTTGGCCGTTAGCTTCACCGGGGAGCTGTTTTTT. Its protein is CASSLAVSFTGELFF.

This chain connects TRBV3-1 to TRBJ2-7; D is ambiguous. The CDR3 extends over 16 amino acids. V lost 0 bases and J lost 7, with 19 bases in between. Germline loops: CDR1 LGHDT, CDR2 YNNKEL (reference sequence). CDR3 bases: TGTGCCAGCAGCCAAGATAAGACGGAGATAGCATGGGAGCAGTACTTC. It codes for CASSQDKTEIAWEQYF.

The sample holds many counts of this clonotype. The chain links TRBV28 to TRBJ2-7, with unresolved D. Germline CDR1 is MDHEN and CDR2 is SYDVKM. Deletions cut 2 bases from V and 2 bases from J, with 4 bases between. This CDR3 is 12 amino acids long. CDR3 nucleotides: TGTGCCAGCAGTTTAATGGCCTACGAGCAGTACTTC. Protein sequence: CASSLMAYEQYF.

This clonotype was observed many times. The chain joins TRBV20-1 to TRBJ2-5; 10 bases map to TRBD1. With 7 bases clipped from V and 4 bases from J, the junction kept 6 bases outside the gene matches. CDR1 DFQATT and CDR2 SNEGSKA come from the germline V gene (reference sequence). CDR3 size: 13 residues. In nucleotides, the CDR3 is TGCAGTGGCCCGGGACAGGGGATAGAGACCCAGTACTTC. Translating gives CSGPGQGIETQYF.

This clonotype occurred a few times. The rearrangement links TRBV18 to TRBJ2-7; no clear D gene. The CDR3 length is 15 residues. CDR1 and CDR2 (germline): KGHSH, LQKENI. Between the trimmed V and J ends, which lost 6 bases and 1 base, there was a span of 16 bases. The CDR3 bases are TGTGCCAGCTCCCTCGGCTGGGAATCGTCCTACGAGCAGTACTTC. The encoded protein is CASSLGWESSYEQYF.

This chain joins TRBV5-6 and TRBJ2-7; perhaps TRBD2 as D (6 bases). CDR3 length: 16 residues. Germline V gene lookup returns CDR1 SGHDT and CDR2 YYEEEE. V lost 0 bases, J lost 5 bases, and 18 bases lay in between. The CDR3 region is CASSLGASVPPHEQYF. The DNA for the CDR3 is TGTGCCAGCAGCTTGGGGGCTAGCGTCCCCCCCCACGAGCAGTACTTC.

This clonotype was found many times. The chain combines TRBV11-2 with TRBJ1-1; no firm D call. V gave up 7 bases and J gave up 8 bases, with 17 bases separating them. CDR3 size: 13 residues. CDR1 is SGHAT, CDR2 FQNNGV, per germline. The CDR3 here is CASTNLGGLEAFF. CDR3 DNA sequence: TGTGCCAGCACCAATTTAGGCGGCCTCGAAGCTTTCTTT.

This clonotype was seen more than once but under ten times. The chain has TRBV19 and TRBJ1-5; 8 bases match TRBD1. J was trimmed by 4 bases and V by 7 bases; bases with no gene match: 3. This CDR3 has 13 amino acids. In germline, CDR1 is LNHDA, CDR2 SQIVND (reference sequence). CDR3 sequence reads: CASKTGENQPQHF. In DNA form, the CDR3 reads TGTGCCAGTAAGACAGGGGAAAATCAGCCCCAGCATTTT.

In its sample, this clonotype was seen many times. The rearrangement joins TRBV19 to TRBJ1-5; weak D call: TRBD1 (6 bases). The V gene's germline CDR1 is LNHDA and CDR2 SQIVND (reference sequence). Between the trimmed V and J ends, which lost 6 bases and 2 bases, there was a span of 17 bases. This CDR3 has 16 amino acids. CDR3 amino acids: CASRSTGSVRNQPQHF. Here the CDR3 DNA reads TGTGCCAGTAGATCGACAGGTTCCGTTCGCAATCAGCCCCAGCATTTT. Together with reference TRBV19 and TRBJ1-5, the CDR3 gives the full variable domain: DGGITQSPKYLFRKEGQNVTLSCEQNLNHDAMYWYRQDPGQGLRLIYYSQIVNDFQKGDIAEGYSVSREKKESFPLTVTSAQKNPTAFYLCASRSTGSVRNQPQHFGDGTRLSIL.

In its sample, this clonotype was seen many times. The rearrangement uses TRBV2 and TRBJ1-5; 8 bases fit TRBD1. Germline values: CDR1 SNHLY, CDR2 FYNNEI. Unmatched junction bases numbered 6, after V lost 6 bases and J lost 2 bases. CDR3 length: 15 amino acids. The CDR3, as DNA: TGTGCCAGCAGCGTAGGACAGGGTGGCAATCAGCCCCAGCATTTT. Its protein is CASSVGQGGNQPQHF.

This clonotype has a count of ten or more. DNA of the CDR3: TGTGCCAGCTCACCACGTCAGGGTAGCGGGGAGACCCAGTACTTC. Translation: CASSPRQGSGETQYF. The chain combines TRBV18 with TRBJ2-5, with 7 bases identical to TRBD2. V lost 1 base to trimming and J lost 5 bases; unmatched junction nucleotides: 7. The CDR3 sequence is 15 residues long. Per the germline V gene, CDR1 is KGHSH and CDR2 is LQKENI.

The sample holds a few counts of this clonotype. This may arise from a read error, as a much more abundant clone is one base away. The genes are TRBV12-3 or TRBV12-4 and TRBJ2-2; the D gene could be TRBD1 or TRBD2 (6 bases each). CDR3 size: 15 residues. The CDR3 spells CASSPLDRNTGGLFF. The CDR3 DNA is TGTGCCAGCAGTCCCCTAGACAGGAACACCGGGGGGCTGTTTTTT.